This T cell receptor beta chain was sequenced for a study of OX40 agonist ivuxolimab in advanced cancers. Overall study findings and caveats: Expanded peripheral T cells had an undetermined antigen specificity.

In regard to this clone: The target antigen is unknown.

Clones were sequenced by immunoSEQ multiplex PCR, and TCRdb holds only the in-frame ones, with some missing. The sample consists of tens of thousands of clones, over 75% of them appearing once. This CDR3 region has 15 residues. V gave up 0 bases and J gave up 4 bases, with 14 bases separating them. Germline CDR1 is SGHRS and CDR2 is YFSETQ. The sequence was collected from an adult with an advanced solid tumor such as melanoma, head and neck, liver or kidney cancer. The V gene is TRBV5-1, the J gene TRBJ2-7; either TRBD1 or TRBD2 may fit D (5 bases each). Source: CD4+ or CD8+ T cells sorted from blood, taken in a trial of the OX40 agonist ivuxolimab. CDR3 in DNA: TGCGCCAGCAGCTTGGGTGGTTTTGGGGGTTACGAGCAGTACTTC. It encodes CASSLGGFGGYEQYF. The full variable domain, in which reference TRBV5-1 and TRBJ2-7 provide the parts outside the CDR3, is KAGVTQTPRYLIKTRGQQVTLSCSPISGHRSVSWYQQTPGQGLQFLFEYFSETQRNKGNFPGRFSGRQFSNSRSEMNVSTLELGDSALYLCASSLGGFGGYEQYFGPGTRLTVT.